The following is a TCR beta chain sequence with its context. Germline V gene data show CDR1 as GTSNPN and CDR2 as SVGIG (reference sequence). J was trimmed by 8 bases and V by 0 bases; bases with no gene match: 12. The CDR3 consists of 15 residues. The authors' processing: Reference gene primer amplification gave nucleated cell count estimates. TCRdb keeps only in-frame clones here, not all; method: immunoSEQ multiplex PCR. D and trimming were read from the DNA, whereas the V and J calls and clone size are those reported in that table. The sample consists of fewer than 200,000 clones, roughly 79% of them appearing once. The data are from a study of blood T cell repertoires in COVID-19. Study context: The United States, Italy and Spain supplied acute and convalescent COVID-19 samples. The cDNA or gDNA used as material had been derived from T cells, B-cell-depleted T cells, or PBMCs.

The sample comprised peripheral blood. The rearrangement joins TRBV30 to TRBJ1-2; TRBD1 aligns across 7 bases. This TCR derives from a woman aged 80 or over with acute or convalescent COVID-19. The CDR3 DNA reads TGTGCCTGGAGTGTAAGGGGACTCCGGACAGGAGGCTACACCTTC. This translates into CAWSVRGLRTGGYTF.